This TCR beta chain was profiled in a study of molecular identifiers for immune sequencing clone quantification. This clonotype was observed at least ten times. Its target is not known. Study results and caveats: Clones above 20 RNA copies contained over 97% of effector molecules and under 1% of naive molecules.

TCRdb re-analysed the PCR reads in MiXCR, keeping a single row per CDR3 protein. The sample carries around 460,000 distinct CDR3 sequences, about 25% recorded once. Trimming took off 2 bases at V and 7 bases at J, with 11 bases between the two ends. The CDR3 spans 14 residues. CDR1 is KGHDR and CDR2 is SFDVKD in the germline V gene. Each library that profiled naive CD8 cells came from roughly 20,000 to 1,000,000 sorted cells with 10%, 30% or 50% RNA. The sorting of naive CD8 T cells used the CD8+CD4-CCR7+CD45RA+ phenotype. The sequencing sample was made of naive CD8+ T cells from blood, with Jurkat cell RNA spiked in. Indicated subset: FACS-sorted CD8+CD4-CCR7+CD45RA+ naive T cells. This TCR derives from a human donor in good health. Some libraries in this study had Jurkat cell RNA spiked in. The chain has TRBV24-1 and TRBJ1-5; D ambiguous. CDR3 sequence: CATSDSGSVQPQHF. The CDR3 DNA sequence: TGTGCCACCAGTGATTCCGGGAGTGTGCAGCCCCAGCATTTT.